Listed below are T cell receptor beta chains from one sample, sequenced in a study of response to subunit inactivated influenza vaccine. TCRdb called the RT-PCR reads again in MiXCR, with one record for every CDR3 protein. This repertoire shows fewer than 600,000 distinct CDR3 sequences, roughly 7.9% found once; its top ten account for around 13%. The input for sequencing was PBMCs from blood, taken roughly 24 months after vaccination. The receptors here all came from a man aged 50-75 years who received an inactivated influenza vaccine. The CDR3 runs from the conserved cysteine through the conserved F or W. The order of the fields is J gene, clone size, V gene, D gene, CDR3 DNA, CDR3 protein. The D gene is left open where the match is weak. The listing skips clone size in some rows; elsewhere it reads once, few, many or a size class.

>TRBJ1-2|.|TRBV5-6|TRBD1
TGTGCCAGCAGAGACAGGGACTATGGCTACACCTTC
CASRDRDYGYTF
>TRBJ1-6|many|TRBV20-1|.
TGCAGTGCTAGTGGTCAGAATTCACCCCTCCACTTT
CSASGQNSPLHF
>TRBJ2-1|.|TRBV2|TRBD1
TGTGCCAGCAGTGTTGGGACAGCCCGGGGTTACAATGAGCAGTTCTTC
CASSVGTARGYNEQFF
>TRBJ1-1|few|TRBV7-9|.
TGTGCCAGCAGCATAAGCCCCTCCTTCAGGAAGGACACTGAAGCTTTCTTT
CASSISPSFRKDTEAFF
>TRBJ2-3|many|TRBV29-1|TRBD2
TGCAGCGTTGAAGATCGCCCCGGGAGGCCAGATACGCAGTATTTT
CSVEDRPGRPDTQYF
>TRBJ2-2|.|TRBV4-3|.
TGCGCCAGCAGCCCCGACAGAAAGACGAACACCGGGGAGCTGTTTTTT
CASSPDRKTNTGELFF
>TRBJ1-6|many|TRBV15|.
TGTGCCACCAGCAGGGGGGCGGATTCACCCCTCCACTTT
CATSRGADSPLHF
>TRBJ2-7|.|TRBV20-1|.
TGCAGTGCTCCAAACCCCGGACAGACCTACGAGCAGTACTTC
CSAPNPGQTYEQYF
>TRBJ2-1|many|TRBV4-3|.
TGCGCCAGCAGCCAAGATCTTGGGAATGGGGCAGGGGAGCAGTTCTTC
CASSQDLGNGAGEQFF
>TRBJ2-3|many|TRBV6-1|.
TGTGCCAGCAGTGAGACCGCGCGAGGTACGCAGTATTTT
CASSETARGTQYF
>TRBJ2-2|.|TRBV10-3|TRBD1
TGTGCCGCCAACCAGGGACAGCAGTTCACCGGGGAGCTGTTTTTT
CAANQGQQFTGELFF
>TRBJ1-2|few|TRBV4-3|TRBD1
TGCGCCAGCAGCCAACTGACGGGACAGGGCAACTATGGCTACACCTTC
CASSQLTGQGNYGYTF
>TRBJ1-5|.|TRBV20-1|.
TGCAGTGCTAGTAAACGGACGGGTTATAGCAATCAGCCCCAGCATTTT
CSASKRTGYSNQPQHF
>TRBJ2-7|few|TRBV7-9|TRBD1
TGTGCCAGCAGCTTATCACAGGGGGGCGACGAGCAGTACTTC
CASSLSQGGDEQYF
>TRBJ2-1|many|TRBV11-2|TRBD2
TGTGCCAGCAGCGGCGCGACTAGCGGGACTGGGTACAATGAGCAGTTCTTC
CASSGATSGTGYNEQFF
>TRBJ2-2|few|TRBV28|.
TGTGCCAGCAGTCGCCAACGAAGGGGCACCGGGGAGCTGTTTTTT
CASSRQRRGTGELFF
>TRBJ2-1|few|TRBV24-1|.
TGTGCCACCAGTGAAGCCGGGACGGGGAATGAGCAGTTCTTC
CATSEAGTGNEQFF
>TRBJ1-1|few|TRBV5-1|.
TGCGCCAGCAGCTTGGTTCAGTTCGCGAACACTGAAGCTTTCTTT
CASSLVQFANTEAFF
>TRBJ2-5|.|TRBV7-2|.
TGTGCCAGCAGCTTAGCTTACAGCGGGGAGACCCAGTACTTC
CASSLAYSGETQYF
>TRBJ2-7|few|TRBV29-1|.
TGCAGCGTTGAACAGGGGTTCTCCTACGAGCAGTACTTC
CSVEQGFSYEQYF
>TRBJ2-3|many|TRBV20-1|TRBD1
TGCAGTGCTAGGGACAGGGTTATAGATACGCAGTATTTT
CSARDRVIDTQYF
>TRBJ2-7|few|TRBV3-1|TRBD2
TGTGCCAGCAGCCAAGGGATGACTAGCGGGTACGAGCAGTACTTC
CASSQGMTSGYEQYF
>TRBJ2-5|many|TRBV20-1|.
TGCAGTGCTAGACATGGACAGTTTATGTTGGAGACCCAGTACTTC
CSARHGQFMLETQYF
>TRBJ2-3|few|TRBV10-1|.
TGCGCCAGCGCGATGGCGATGAGTGGGGGTACGCAGTATTTT
CASAMAMSGGTQYF
>TRBJ2-7|few|TRBV5-5|.
TGTGCCAGCAGCTTAGGACCGGGGGCGGTTTACGAGCAGTACTTC
CASSLGPGAVYEQYF
>TRBJ2-3|.|TRBV5-1|.
TGCGCCAGCAGCTTGAACCAGGTTCGCACAGATACGCAGTATTTT
CASSLNQVRTDTQYF
>TRBJ2-7|few|TRBV28|.
TGTGCCAGCAGTTTATGGCCGGGAACCGAGCAGTACTTC
CASSLWPGTEQYF